What follows describes a single TCR beta chain. Its antigen is not identified. Likely unrecorded immune exposures existed in these nominally healthy donors. This entry belongs to a study of cytomegalovirus exposure and HLA in healthy donors. Findings and limits, study-wide: A previous analysis found most TCR beta V segments productive roughly 87% or roughly 30% of the time. Analyzed later, most CMV-associated TCR beta chains appeared HLA-restricted. Clonal expansion was found to be greater in HLA-associated TCR beta chains than in equally common others in a later analysis.

The PCR used 60 Vbeta and 13 Jbeta primers. The table came from immunoSEQ multiplex PCR; TCRdb's copy has only in-frame clones and leaves some out. The sample contains about 150,000 clones, approximately 80% of which appear only once. This CDR3 region has 14 residues. Germline CDR1 SNHLY, CDR2 FYNNEI. J gave up 3 bases and V 6 bases, and 3 bases lay outside the gene matches. This chain links TRBV2 with TRBJ1-2, with 11 bases identical to TRBD1. The sequenced sample was PBMCs. This clonotype originated in a man in his thirties or forties in good health and CMV-seropositive. The DNA for the CDR3 is TGTGCCAGCAGCGGGACAGGGGGGGACTATGGCTACACCTTC. Amino acid sequence: CASSGTGGDYGYTF.